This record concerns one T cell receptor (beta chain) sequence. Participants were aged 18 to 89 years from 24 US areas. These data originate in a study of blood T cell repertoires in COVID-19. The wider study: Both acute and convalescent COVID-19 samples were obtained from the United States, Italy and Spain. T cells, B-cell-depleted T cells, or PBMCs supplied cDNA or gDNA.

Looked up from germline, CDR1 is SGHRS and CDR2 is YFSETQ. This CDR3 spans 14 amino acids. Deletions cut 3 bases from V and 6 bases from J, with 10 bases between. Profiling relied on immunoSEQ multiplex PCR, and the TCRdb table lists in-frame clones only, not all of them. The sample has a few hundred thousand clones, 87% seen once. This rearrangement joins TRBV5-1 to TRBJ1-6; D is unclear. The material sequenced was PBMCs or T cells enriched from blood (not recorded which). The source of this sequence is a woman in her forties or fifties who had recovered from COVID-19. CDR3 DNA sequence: TGCGCCAGCAGCTATGACGGGATTAATTCACCCCTCCACTTT. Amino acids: CASSYDGINSPLHF.